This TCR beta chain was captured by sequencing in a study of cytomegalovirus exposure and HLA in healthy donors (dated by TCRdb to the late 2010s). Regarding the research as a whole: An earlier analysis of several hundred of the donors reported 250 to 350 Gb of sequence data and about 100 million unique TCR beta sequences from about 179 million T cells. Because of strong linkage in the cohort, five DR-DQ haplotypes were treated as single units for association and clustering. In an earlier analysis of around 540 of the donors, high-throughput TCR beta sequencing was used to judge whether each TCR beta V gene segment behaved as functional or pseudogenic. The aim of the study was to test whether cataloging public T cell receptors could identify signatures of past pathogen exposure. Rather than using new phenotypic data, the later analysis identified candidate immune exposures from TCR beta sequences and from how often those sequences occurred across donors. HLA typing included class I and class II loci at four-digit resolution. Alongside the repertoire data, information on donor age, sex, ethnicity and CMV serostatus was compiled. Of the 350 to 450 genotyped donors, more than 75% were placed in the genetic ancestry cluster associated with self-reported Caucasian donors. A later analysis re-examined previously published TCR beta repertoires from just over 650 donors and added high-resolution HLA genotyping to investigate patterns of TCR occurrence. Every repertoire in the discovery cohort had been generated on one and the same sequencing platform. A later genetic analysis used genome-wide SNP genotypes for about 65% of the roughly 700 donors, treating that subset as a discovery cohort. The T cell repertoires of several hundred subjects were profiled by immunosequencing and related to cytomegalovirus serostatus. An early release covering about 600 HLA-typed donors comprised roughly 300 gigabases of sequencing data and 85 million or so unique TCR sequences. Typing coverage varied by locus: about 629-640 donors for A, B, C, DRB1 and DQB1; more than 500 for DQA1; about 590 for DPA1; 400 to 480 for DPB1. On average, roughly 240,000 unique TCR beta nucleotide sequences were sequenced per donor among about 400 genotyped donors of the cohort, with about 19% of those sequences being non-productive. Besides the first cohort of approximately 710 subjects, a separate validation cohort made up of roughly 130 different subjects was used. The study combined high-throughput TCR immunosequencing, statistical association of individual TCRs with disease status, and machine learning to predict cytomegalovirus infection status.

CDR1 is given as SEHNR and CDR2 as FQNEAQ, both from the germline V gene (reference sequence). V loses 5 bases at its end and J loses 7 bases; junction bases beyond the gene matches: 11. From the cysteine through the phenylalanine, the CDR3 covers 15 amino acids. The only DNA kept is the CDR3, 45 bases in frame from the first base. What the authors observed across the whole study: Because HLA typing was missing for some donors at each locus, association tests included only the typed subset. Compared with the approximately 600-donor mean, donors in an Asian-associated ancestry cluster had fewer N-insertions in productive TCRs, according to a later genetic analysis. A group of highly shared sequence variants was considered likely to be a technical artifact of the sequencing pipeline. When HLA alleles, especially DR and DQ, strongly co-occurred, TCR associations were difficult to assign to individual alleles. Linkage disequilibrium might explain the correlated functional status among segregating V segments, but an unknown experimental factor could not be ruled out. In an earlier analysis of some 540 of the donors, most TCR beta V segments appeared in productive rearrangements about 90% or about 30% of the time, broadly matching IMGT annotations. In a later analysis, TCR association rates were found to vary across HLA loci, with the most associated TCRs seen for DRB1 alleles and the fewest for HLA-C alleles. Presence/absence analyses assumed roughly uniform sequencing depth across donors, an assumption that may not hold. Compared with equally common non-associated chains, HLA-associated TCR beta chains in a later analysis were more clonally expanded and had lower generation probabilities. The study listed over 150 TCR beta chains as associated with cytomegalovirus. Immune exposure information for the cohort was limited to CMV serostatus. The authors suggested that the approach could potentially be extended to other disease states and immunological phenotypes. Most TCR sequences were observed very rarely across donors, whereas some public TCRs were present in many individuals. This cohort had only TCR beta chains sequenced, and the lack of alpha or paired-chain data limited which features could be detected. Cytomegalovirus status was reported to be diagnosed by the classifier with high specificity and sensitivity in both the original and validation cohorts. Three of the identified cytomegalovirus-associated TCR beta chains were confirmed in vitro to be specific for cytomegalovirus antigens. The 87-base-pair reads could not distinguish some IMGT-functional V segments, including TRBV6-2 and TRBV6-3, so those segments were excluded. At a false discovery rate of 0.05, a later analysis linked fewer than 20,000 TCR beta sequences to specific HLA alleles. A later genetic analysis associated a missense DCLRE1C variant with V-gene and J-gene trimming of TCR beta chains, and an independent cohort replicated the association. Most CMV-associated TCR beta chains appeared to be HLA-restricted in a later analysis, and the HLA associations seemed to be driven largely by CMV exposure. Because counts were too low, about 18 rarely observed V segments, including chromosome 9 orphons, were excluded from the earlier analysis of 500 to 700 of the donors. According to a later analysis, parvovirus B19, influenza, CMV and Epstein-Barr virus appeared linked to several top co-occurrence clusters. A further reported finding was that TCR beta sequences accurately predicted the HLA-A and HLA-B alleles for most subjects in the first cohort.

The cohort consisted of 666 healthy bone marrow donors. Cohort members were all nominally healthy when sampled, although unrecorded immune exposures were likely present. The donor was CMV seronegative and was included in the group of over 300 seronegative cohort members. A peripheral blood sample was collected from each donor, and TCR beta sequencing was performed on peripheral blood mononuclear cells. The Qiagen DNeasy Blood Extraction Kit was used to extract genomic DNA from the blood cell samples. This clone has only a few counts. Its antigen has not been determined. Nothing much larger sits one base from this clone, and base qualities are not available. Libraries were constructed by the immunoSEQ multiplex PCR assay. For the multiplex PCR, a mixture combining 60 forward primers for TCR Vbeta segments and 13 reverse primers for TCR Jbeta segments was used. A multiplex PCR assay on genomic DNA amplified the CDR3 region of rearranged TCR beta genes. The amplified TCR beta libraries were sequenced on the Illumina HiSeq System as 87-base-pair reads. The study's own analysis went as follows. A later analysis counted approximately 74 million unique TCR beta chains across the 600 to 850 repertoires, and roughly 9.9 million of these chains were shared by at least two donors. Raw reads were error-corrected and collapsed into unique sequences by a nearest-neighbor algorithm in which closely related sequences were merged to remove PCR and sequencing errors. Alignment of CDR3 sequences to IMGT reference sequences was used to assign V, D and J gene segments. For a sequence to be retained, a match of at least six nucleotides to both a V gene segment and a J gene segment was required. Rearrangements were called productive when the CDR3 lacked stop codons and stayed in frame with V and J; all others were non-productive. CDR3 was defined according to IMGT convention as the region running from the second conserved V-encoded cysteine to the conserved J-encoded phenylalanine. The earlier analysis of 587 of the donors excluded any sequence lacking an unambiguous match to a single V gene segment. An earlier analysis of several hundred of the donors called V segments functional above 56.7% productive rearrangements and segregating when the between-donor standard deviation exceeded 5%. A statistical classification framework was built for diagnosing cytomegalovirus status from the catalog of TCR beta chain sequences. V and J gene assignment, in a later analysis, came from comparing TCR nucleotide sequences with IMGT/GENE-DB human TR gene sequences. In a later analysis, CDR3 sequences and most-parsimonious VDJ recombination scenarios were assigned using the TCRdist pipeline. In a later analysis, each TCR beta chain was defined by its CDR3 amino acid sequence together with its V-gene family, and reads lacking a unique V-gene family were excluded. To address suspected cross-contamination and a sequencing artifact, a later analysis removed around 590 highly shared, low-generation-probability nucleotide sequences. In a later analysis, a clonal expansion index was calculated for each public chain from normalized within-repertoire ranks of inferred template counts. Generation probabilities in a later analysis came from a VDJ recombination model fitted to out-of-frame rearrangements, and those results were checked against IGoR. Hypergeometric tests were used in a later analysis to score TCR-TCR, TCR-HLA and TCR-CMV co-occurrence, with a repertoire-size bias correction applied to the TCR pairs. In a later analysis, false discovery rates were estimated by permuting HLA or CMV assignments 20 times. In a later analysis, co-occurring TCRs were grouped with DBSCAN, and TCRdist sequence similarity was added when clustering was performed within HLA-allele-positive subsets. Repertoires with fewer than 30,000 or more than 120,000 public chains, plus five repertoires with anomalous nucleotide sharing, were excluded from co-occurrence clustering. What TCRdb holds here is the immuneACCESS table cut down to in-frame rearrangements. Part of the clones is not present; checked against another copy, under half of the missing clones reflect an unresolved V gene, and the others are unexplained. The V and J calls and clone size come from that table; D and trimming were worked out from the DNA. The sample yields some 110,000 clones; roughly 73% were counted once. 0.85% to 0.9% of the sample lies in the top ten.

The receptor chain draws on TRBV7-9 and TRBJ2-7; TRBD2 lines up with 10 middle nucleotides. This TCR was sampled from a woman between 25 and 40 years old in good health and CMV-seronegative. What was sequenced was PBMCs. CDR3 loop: CASSPYLAGEGEQYF. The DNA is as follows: TGTGCCAGCAGCCCCTATCTAGCGGGAGAGGGTGAGCAGTACTTC.